A selection of T cell receptor beta chains follows, all from one sample in a study of cytomegalovirus exposure and HLA in healthy donors. The table came from immunoSEQ multiplex PCR; TCRdb's copy has only in-frame clones and leaves some out. This table holds 87,000 or so clones, around 8% found once. Sequencing was performed on PBMCs. Receptors were obtained from a middle-aged man in good health and CMV-seronegative. The CDR3 runs from the conserved cysteine through the conserved F or W. D genes are given only for firm matches. Some rows have no size entry. The others give once, few or many, or a class for an expanded clone.

d_gene,j_gene,v_gene,abundance,CDR3aa,CDR3nt
.,TRBJ2-1,TRBV30,few,CAWTGGDSTEQFF,TGTGCCTGGACTGGCGGGGATAGCACTGAGCAGTTCTTC
.,TRBJ1-1,TRBV27,.,CASYRNTEAFF,TGTGCCAGCTACAGGAACACTGAAGCTTTCTTT
TRBD1,TRBJ1-2,TRBV2,few,CASSVGQGLYGYTF,TGTGCCAGCAGTGTCGGACAGGGCCTTTATGGCTACACCTTC
.,TRBJ2-1,TRBV7-9,once,CASSSGGTEYNEQFF,TGTGCCAGCAGCTCCGGCGGGACAGAGTACAATGAGCAGTTCTTC
.,TRBJ2-1,TRBV5-6,few,CASTRWDEQFF,TGTGCCAGTACGAGGTGGGATGAGCAGTTCTTC
TRBD2,TRBJ2-1,TRBV15,few,CATALAGGRNEQFF,TGTGCCACAGCCTTAGCGGGAGGCAGGAATGAGCAGTTCTTC
.,TRBJ1-1,TRBV2,few,CASGRGNMNTEAFF,TGTGCCAGCGGGAGGGGGAACATGAACACTGAAGCTTTCTTT
TRBD2,TRBJ2-1,TRBV7-2,few,CASSLVAGGGYNEQFF,TGTGCCAGCAGCTTAGTGGCGGGAGGGGGTTACAATGAGCAGTTCTTC
.,TRBJ1-1,TRBV13,few,CASSSKGTEAFF,TGTGCCAGCAGCTCGAAGGGGACTGAAGCTTTCTTT
TRBD1,TRBJ1-2,TRBV4-2,.,CASSHDRGTMVGYTF,TGTGCCAGCAGCCATGACAGGGGAACTATGGTTGGCTACACCTTC
.,TRBJ1-1,TRBV6-6,few,CASSSKPNTEAFF,TGTGCCAGCAGTTCTAAGCCGAACACTGAAGCTTTCTTT
.,TRBJ1-2,TRBV28,few,CASSPPGRTLYGYTF,TGTGCCAGCAGTCCACCGGGTCGAACTCTCTATGGCTACACCTTC
TRBD2,TRBJ2-1,TRBV9,few,CASSVSGSSGNEQFF,TGTGCCAGCAGCGTTAGCGGGAGCAGCGGCAATGAGCAGTTCTTC
TRBD2,TRBJ2-7,TRBV4-1,few,CASSQLAGAGAKQYF,TGCGCCAGCAGCCAACTCGCAGGAGCGGGAGCAAAGCAGTACTTC
.,TRBJ1-3,TRBV2,few,CASNQGYSGNTIYF,TGTGCCAGTAACCAGGGTTACTCTGGAAACACCATATATTTT
.,TRBJ1-1,TRBV6-5,.,CASSPGTNMNTEAFF,TGTGCCAGCAGTCCCGGGACAAACATGAACACTGAAGCTTTCTTT
.,TRBJ1-2,TRBV28,few,CASSLSGLNYGYTF,TGTGCCAGCAGTTTGTCAGGACTTAACTATGGCTACACCTTC
.,TRBJ2-3,TRBV10-3,.,CAINEGPATDTQYF,TGTGCCATCAACGAGGGCCCAGCAACAGATACGCAGTATTTT
.,TRBJ1-5,TRBV5-8,.,CASSLPNTQGFSNQPQHF,TGTGCCAGCAGCTTGCCGAATACACAGGGTTTTAGCAATCAGCCCCAGCATTTT
.,TRBJ2-7,TRBV4-3,.,CASSQGLLYEQYF,TGCGCCAGCAGCCAAGGACTCCTCTACGAGCAGTACTTC
.,TRBJ1-6,TRBV28,.,CASSTTKPLHF,TGTGCCAGCAGTACAACGAAACCCCTCCACTTT
TRBD2,TRBJ2-3,TRBV9,few,CASSVAPSGIGTQYF,TGTGCCAGCAGCGTAGCACCTAGCGGAATAGGTACGCAGTATTTT